This passage covers 30 T cell receptor beta chains from one sample sequenced in a study of T cells in Graves' hyperthyroidism and ophthalmopathy. Amplified regions were TCR beta CDR3 sequences from RNA transcripts. Carried out on the TCR CDR3, a first-round RT-PCR used the HTBI primer set. TCRdb reprocessed the multiplex PCR reads with MiXCR, giving one entry per CDR3 protein. Of almost 600,000 distinct CDR3 sequences listed, around 13% are singletons. The sample consisted of blood. Receptors were obtained from a woman in her twenties or thirties with Graves' hyperthyroidism that later progressed to Graves' ophthalmopathy.

At least ten counts were recorded for this clonotype. V and J are TRBV28 and TRBJ2-2; D is ambiguous. The CDR3 consists of 18 residues. Trimming cost V 3 bases and J 5 bases, with 22 bases left between them. Per germline, CDR1 MDHEN and CDR2 SYDVKM. CDR3: CASSLRSLEKRHTGELFF. In DNA, the CDR3 is TGTGCCAGCAGTTTGCGGTCCTTGGAGAAACGACATACCGGGGAGCTGTTTTTT.

The gene calls are TRBV6-2 or TRBV6-3 and TRBJ2-1, with unresolved D. Looked up from germline, CDR1 is MNHEY and CDR2 is SVGEGT. This CDR3 spans 11 amino acids. V was clipped by 2 bases and J by 9 bases, with 5 bases between them. In nucleotides, the CDR3 is TGTGCCAGCAGTTACCTACTTGAGCAGTTCTTC. It yields the protein CASSYLLEQFF.

This clonotype was observed at least ten times. V and J are TRBV30 and TRBJ1-1, with D perhaps matching TRBD1 (5 bases). Per germline, CDR1 GTSNPN and CDR2 SVGIG (reference sequence). V was cut by 5 bases and J by 6 bases, with 13 bases left in between. This CDR3 comprises 12 residues. In DNA form, the CDR3 reads TGTGCCTGGGACAGCCCCGAGGCTGAAGCTTTCTTT. It translates to CAWDSPEAEAFF.

The sample holds many counts of this clonotype. V and J are TRBV28 and TRBJ1-2; D gene ambiguous. The CDR3 runs 11 residues. Trimming pared 8 bases from V and 6 bases from J, leaving 10 bases between. Germline values: CDR1 MDHEN, CDR2 SYDVKM. CDR3 in amino acids: CASSGFDGYTF. CDR3 nucleotides: TGTGCCAGCTCCGGGTTCGATGGCTACACCTTC.

This clonotype was counted a few times. The chain combines TRBV7-9 with TRBJ1-2, with D perhaps TRBD1 (5 bases). Germline V lookup: CDR1 SEHNR, CDR2 FQNEAQ (reference sequence). V was cut by 1 base and J by 7 bases, with 13 bases left in between. The CDR3 sequence is 14 residues long. The CDR3 DNA reads TGTGCCAGCAGCTTAGGGGGTGGGGACCGTGGCTACACCTTC. Translating gives CASSLGGGDRGYTF.

This clonotype was observed a handful of times. The rearrangement joins TRBV19 to TRBJ2-2; the match to TRBD1 covers 7 bases. Losses at the gene ends were 8 bases for V and 3 bases for J; bases not matched to a gene: 9. The CDR3 totals 15 residues. CDR1 and CDR2 (germline): LNHDA, SQIVND (reference sequence). The CDR3 region is CASLADRAYTGELFF. The CDR3 DNA reads TGTGCCAGTCTTGCCGACAGGGCGTACACCGGGGAGCTGTTTTTT.

This clonotype was observed at least ten times. The V and J genes are TRBV19 and TRBJ1-5; tentatively, D is TRBD1 (5 bases). The CDR3 loop spans 14 amino acids. Trimming took off 3 bases at V and 4 bases at J, with 10 bases between the two ends. Per germline, CDR1 LNHDA and CDR2 SQIVND (reference sequence). CDR3 bases: TGTGCCAGTAGTATTTGGGGGTGGAATCAGCCCCAGCATTTT. It specifies CASSIWGWNQPQHF. Variable domain in full (rest from reference TRBV19 and TRBJ1-5): DGGITQSPKYLFRKEGQNVTLSCEQNLNHDAMYWYRQDPGQGLRLIYYSQIVNDFQKGDIAEGYSVSREKKESFPLTVTSAQKNPTAFYLCASSIWGWNQPQHFGDGTRLSIL.

This clonotype was seen at least ten times. J is TRBJ1-1 and V is TRBV7-2; no reliable D call. This CDR3 is built from 15 residues. V was cut by 5 bases and J by 1 base, with 14 bases left in between. Germline V gene data show CDR1 as SGHTA and CDR2 as FQGNSA. The CDR3 sequence is CASSRRDWGNTEAFF. CDR3 DNA: TGTGCCAGCAGCCGTCGGGATTGGGGGAACACTGAAGCTTTCTTT. The complete variable domain, with remaining parts taken from reference TRBV7-2 and TRBJ1-1, reads GAGVSQSPSNKVTEKGKDVELRCDPISGHTALYWYRQSLGQGLEFLIYFQGNSAPDKSGLPSDRFSAERTGGSVSTLTIQRTQQEDSAVYLCASSRRDWGNTEAFFGQGTRLTVV.

This clonotype was seen ten or more times. V gene TRBV12-3 or TRBV12-4 combines with J gene TRBJ1-1; D is uncertain. The CDR3 length is 13 residues. Trimming shortened V by 6 bases and J by 4 bases, and 12 bases separated the two germline ends. CDR3 region: CASRARQGTEAFF. CDR3 in DNA: TGTGCCAGCAGGGCCCGCCAAGGCACTGAAGCTTTCTTT.

This clonotype was counted between two and nine times. This may be a read error, as it is one base from a much larger clone. The chain uses TRBV12-3 or TRBV12-4 and TRBJ2-7; TRBD2 agrees at 9 bases. V lost 5 bases to trimming and J lost 0 bases; unmatched junction nucleotides: 5. This CDR3 comprises 15 residues. The CDR3 region is CASSRTSASSYEQYF. As DNA, the CDR3 is TGTGCCAGCAGTCGGACTAGCGCTAGCTCCTACGAGCAGTACTTC.

The chain links TRBV11-2 to TRBJ2-5; the D is unclear. CDR1 and CDR2 from the germline V gene are SGHAT and FQNNGV. Trimming removed 5 bases at V and 11 bases at J, with 18 bases between. The CDR3 is 13 residues long. The CDR3 sequence: CASSTTRSEPQYF. CDR3 sequence (DNA): TGTGCCAGCAGCACGACGAGGTCAGAGCCGCAGTACTTC.

This chain uses TRBV3-1 with TRBJ2-1, with D possibly matching TRBD2 (6 bases). The V end lost 0 bases, the J end lost 2 bases, and 11 bases lay between the germline ends. In germline, CDR1 is LGHDT, CDR2 YNNKEL (reference sequence). This CDR3 is built from 16 residues. CDR3 protein: CASSQDLAGTYNEQFF. In DNA, the CDR3 is TGTGCCAGCAGCCAAGATCTTGCGGGAACCTACAATGAGCAGTTCTTC.

The table lists this clonotype with a few counts. This chain connects TRBV28 to TRBJ2-7, with D possibly being TRBD1 (5 bases). This CDR3 is 16 amino acids long. The germline CDR1 and CDR2 sequences are MDHEN and SYDVKM. Trimming left V 6 bases short and J 2 bases short, with 20 bases between. The chain's CDR3 is CASSLVDRGSPYEQYF. The CDR3 nucleotides read TGTGCCAGCAGCTTGGTTGACAGAGGCTCCCCCTACGAGCAGTACTTC. The whole variable domain, filled in from reference TRBV28 and TRBJ2-7, reads DVKVTQSSRYLVKRTGEKVFLECVQDMDHENMFWYRQDPGLGLRLIYFSYDVKMKEKGDIPEGYSVSREKKERFSLILESASTNQTSMYLCASSLVDRGSPYEQYFGPGTRLTVT.

The gene calls are TRBV11-2 and TRBJ2-1; tentative D call: TRBD2 (6 bases). CDR3 size: 15 residues. Trimming pared 5 bases from V and 4 bases from J, leaving 15 bases between. CDR1 and CDR2 (germline): SGHAT, FQNNGV. DNA for the CDR3: TGTGCCAGCAGCCTTGGAGTAGCGGAATACAATGAGCAGTTCTTC. This sequence encodes CASSLGVAEYNEQFF.

The chain links TRBV27 to TRBJ2-7, with 15 bases fitting TRBD2. This CDR3 is built from 16 residues. Looked up from germline, CDR1 is MNHEY and CDR2 is SMNVEV (reference sequence). Trimming took 5 bases from V and 6 from J; bases not matched to a gene: 8. CDR3 sequence (DNA): TGTGCCAGCAGTGCCGGACTAGCGGGAGGGCTAGGCGAGCAGTACTTC. This sequence encodes CASSAGLAGGLGEQYF.

V and J are TRBV5-4 and TRBJ2-3; D is possibly TRBD1 or TRBD2 (5 bases each). V dropped 4 bases and J dropped 6 bases, with 21 bases sitting between them. The CDR3 is made up of 16 amino acids. Germline-derived CDR1 and CDR2 are SGHNT and YYREEE (reference sequence). CDR3 region: CASSASGTMGKDTQYF. DNA of the CDR3: TGTGCCAGCAGCGCTTCCGGGACCATGGGGAAGGATACGCAGTATTTT. Combining the CDR3 with reference TRBV5-4 and TRBJ2-3 gives the whole variable domain ETGVTQSPTHLIKTRGQQVTLRCSSQSGHNTVSWYQQALGQGPQFIFQYYREEENGRGNFPPRFSGLQFPNYSSELNVNALELDDSALYLCASSASGTMGKDTQYFGPGTRLTVL.

This clonotype has ten or more counts. V gene TRBV10-3 combines with J gene TRBJ1-5; 7 nucleotides agree with TRBD1. V gave up 9 bases and J gave up 3 bases; unmatched junction bases: 8. This CDR3 is 14 amino acids long. Per the germline V gene, CDR1 is ENHRY and CDR2 is SYGVKD. The DNA of the CDR3 is TGTGCCATTTCAGACAGGGATAACAATCAGCCCCAGCATTTT. It translates to CAISDRDNNQPQHF.

This clonotype was seen ten or more times. The rearrangement joins TRBV12-3 or TRBV12-4 to TRBJ1-3, with TRBD1 as a possible D gene (6 bases). The CDR3 sequence is 14 residues long. V gave up 5 bases and J gave up 4 bases, with 12 bases separating them. The CDR3 sequence is CASSLTGSGNTIYF. CDR3 sequence (DNA): TGTGCCAGCAGTCTAACAGGGTCCGGAAACACCATATATTTT.

V usage is TRBV5-4 and J usage is TRBJ2-1, with D possibly matching TRBD2 (5 bases). V was clipped by 0 bases and J by 5 bases, with 12 bases between them. The V gene's germline CDR1 is SGHNT and CDR2 YYREEE (reference sequence). The CDR3 loop spans 15 amino acids. Here the CDR3 DNA reads TGTGCCAGCAGCTTGGGGCCAGCGGAGGACAATGAGCAGTTCTTC. Its protein product is CASSLGPAEDNEQFF.

The chain recombines TRBV12-3 or TRBV12-4 with TRBJ1-3, with D unclear. Trimming stripped 7 bases from V and 1 base from J, with 14 bases between. The CDR3 loop spans 15 amino acids. CDR3 residues: CASTPRVASGNTIYF. DNA of the CDR3: TGTGCCAGCACCCCCCGCGTGGCTTCTGGAAACACCATATATTTT.

For this clonotype: Compared with germline, one end of the junction differs, possibly owing to a read error. The chain has TRBV30 and TRBJ1-4; D perhaps matches TRBD1 (6 bases). Germline CDR1 and CDR2: GTSNPN and SVGIG (reference sequence). The CDR3 is 14 amino acids. The CDR3 loop reads CAWDTGTTNEKLFF. The CDR3 region has the DNA TGTGCCTGGGACACCGGGACAACGAATGAAAAACTGTTTTTT.

This clonotype was counted only a few times. The chain combines TRBV25-1 with TRBJ2-7; D is perhaps TRBD2 (6 bases). V was cut by 4 bases and J by 2 bases, with 21 bases left in between. This CDR3 has 17 residues. CDR1 MGHDK and CDR2 SYGVNS come from the germline V gene. CDR3 bases: TGTGCCAGCAGTGGGCTTTCTAGCGAAAACAAGCCCTACGAGCAGTACTTC. Translated, it gives CASSGLSSENKPYEQYF.

The rearrangement joins TRBV10-2 to TRBJ2-7; 9 bases are shared with TRBD1. CDR3 length equals 13 residues. V shed 11 bases, J shed 0 bases, and the junction held 5 bases outside the gene matches. Germline V lookup: CDR1 WSHSY, CDR2 SAAADI. The DNA of the CDR3 is TGCGCCGGAAGGACAGGGGACTCCTACGAGCAGTACTTC. Protein product: CAGRTGDSYEQYF.

The chain is built from TRBV20-1 and TRBJ2-1; 9 bases align to TRBD2. The junction had 7 bases not matched to a gene; V was cut back by 4 bases and J by 6 bases. CDR1 is DFQATT and CDR2 is SNEGSKA in the germline V gene (reference sequence). There are 14 residues in the CDR3. This CDR3 is CSAKGGRAPNEQFF. Written as DNA, the CDR3 is TGCAGTGCTAAAGGCGGGAGGGCCCCCAATGAGCAGTTCTTC.

This clonotype was seen repeatedly, ten times or more. The chain links TRBV12-3 or TRBV12-4 to TRBJ2-1; TRBD1 might be the D (6 bases). The CDR3 is made up of 14 amino acids. V lost 7 bases and J 5 bases, leaving 15 bases between the germline ends. CDR3 loop: CASTPWQGHNEQFF. In nucleotides, the CDR3 is TGTGCCAGCACCCCCTGGCAGGGGCACAATGAGCAGTTCTTC.

This clonotype was seen repeatedly, ten times or more. The J gene is TRBJ2-7, the V gene TRBV18, with D unclear. The CDR3 contains 15 residues. V was clipped by 3 bases and J by 0 bases, with 12 bases between them. Looked up from germline, CDR1 is KGHSH and CDR2 is LQKENI. CDR3 loop: CASSPLSESSYEQYF. The CDR3 nucleotides read TGTGCCAGCTCACCTCTCAGCGAGAGCTCCTACGAGCAGTACTTC.

In its sample, this clonotype was seen a few times. This may come from a read error, since a much larger clone is one base off. V gene TRBV20-1 combines with J gene TRBJ1-6; no reliable D call. The germline CDR1 and CDR2 sequences are DFQATT and SNEGSKA (reference sequence). The CDR3 runs 14 residues. CDR3 in DNA: TGCAGTGCTAGAGATGGGTCCTATAATTCACCCATCCACTTT. The encoded protein is CSARDGSYNSPIHF.

This clonotype was seen ten or more times. CDR3 in DNA: TGTGCCAGCACCAGCAGTGAGGGGGCGGGCACTGAAGCTTTCTTT. Its protein is CASTSSEGAGTEAFF. The genes are TRBV6-1 and TRBJ1-1, with 7 bases lining up with TRBD1. Germline V gives CDR1 MNHNS, CDR2 SASEGT. CDR3 size: 15 residues. Trimming cost V 7 bases and J 4 bases; bases outside gene matches: 12.

This clonotype was picked up many times. CDR3 DNA sequence: TGTGCTCAACCGCTAGCGGAACAAGAGACCCAGTACTTC. The encoded protein is CAQPLAEQETQYF. The J gene is TRBJ2-5, the V gene TRBV2; 7 bases align to TRBD2. In germline, CDR1 is SNHLY, CDR2 FYNNEI. The CDR3 is 13 amino acids.

This chain connects TRBV6-1 to TRBJ1-6; no clear D gene. The germline gives CDR1 MNHNS, CDR2 SASEGT. The CDR3 is made up of 15 amino acids. V was cut by 4 bases and J by 8 bases, with 15 bases left in between. DNA for the CDR3: TGTGCCAGCAGTGTTACATTGCCGGGAGATTCACCCCTCCACTTT. The encoded protein is CASSVTLPGDSPLHF.